A single sample gave rise to the 6 T cell receptor beta chains below, sequenced in a study of breast tumors, draining lymph nodes, adjacent tissues. Axillary draining lymph nodes of breast cancer patients supplied the node samples. Each CDR3 protein is one row after TCRdb ran MiXCR on the multiplex PCR reads. The sample records 100,000 to 150,000 distinct CDR3 sequences, 20% to 25% being singletons. The specimen was axillary lymph node tissue. These receptors were taken from a female donor with breast cancer. Some clones in this sample may be carry-over from other donors' samples.

A remark on this clonotype: A much larger clone differs from this one at a single base, so this may be a read error. The rearrangement links TRBV5-6 to TRBJ2-7, with 7 bases lining up with TRBD2. The CDR3 covers 15 residues. The germline V gene has CDR1 SGHDT and CDR2 YYEEEE. Trimming cost V 0 bases and J 2 bases; bases outside gene matches: 5. For the CDR3, the DNA is TGTGCCAGCAGCTTGGTCGGGGGGAGCCCCTACGAGCAGTACTTC. Translated, it gives CASSLVGGSPYEQYF.

This clonotype was counted ten times or more. The chain combines TRBV10-3 with TRBJ2-3, with 7 bases fitting TRBD1. J was trimmed by 3 bases and V by 4 bases; bases with no gene match: 4. The CDR3 length is 14 residues. Germline assignment: CDR1 ENHRY and CDR2 SYGVKD. For the CDR3, the DNA is TGTGCCATCAGTGGAGGGGGCTTAACAGATACGCAGTATTTT. It is translated as CAISGGGLTDTQYF.

The chain is built from TRBV28 and TRBJ2-7; D may be TRBD1 (6 bases). The CDR3 is 14 amino acids. Germline-derived CDR1 and CDR2 are MDHEN and SYDVKM. Between the trimmed V and J ends, which lost 3 bases and 4 bases, there was a span of 13 bases. The CDR3 coding sequence is TGTGCCAGCAGTTTTCCAGGGGCTAATTACGAGCAGTACTTC. It is translated as CASSFPGANYEQYF.

This clonotype was found many times. The gene calls are TRBV30 and TRBJ2-7; a weak D match, TRBD2 (6 bases). The germline CDR1 and CDR2 sequences are GTSNPN and SVGIG (reference sequence). The CDR3 covers 13 residues. The V gene lost 0 bases and the J gene lost 7 bases, with 13 bases spanning the gap. The CDR3, as DNA: TGTGCCTGGAGTGTAATGGCGGGATCGGAGCAGTACTTC. Translation gives CAWSVMAGSEQYF.

The table lists this clonotype with many counts. V usage is TRBV5-4 and J usage is TRBJ1-2; TRBD1 matches at 8 bases. V shed 4 bases and J 0 bases; nucleotides not matched to a gene: 8. The CDR3 is made up of 16 amino acids. The germline CDR1 and CDR2 sequences are SGHNT and YYREEE (reference sequence). The CDR3 DNA reads TGTGCCAGCAGCGCCGAGGGACAGGAAGCTAACTATGGCTACACCTTC. As protein: CASSAEGQEANYGYTF.

This clonotype was seen only a few times. This chain uses TRBV7-2 with TRBJ2-4, with 10 bases fitting TRBD2. Germline CDR1 is SGHTA and CDR2 is FQGNSA. The CDR3 extends over 17 amino acids. V lost 1 base, J lost 4 bases, and 7 bases stayed unmatched. The CDR3 reads CASSLEASSGRKNIQYF. CDR3 nucleotides: TGTGCCAGCAGCTTAGAGGCTTCTAGCGGGAGAAAAAACATTCAGTACTTC.